The 15 T cell receptor beta chains in this list originate from one sample, sequenced in a study of OX40 agonist ivuxolimab in advanced cancers. Measured with immunoSEQ multiplex PCR; TCRdb has only the in-frame clones, and not every one. The table has some 99,000 clones, roughly 91% seen once. The input for sequencing was CD4+ or CD8+ T cells sorted from blood, taken in a trial of the OX40 agonist ivuxolimab. These receptor sequences come from an adult with an advanced solid tumor such as melanoma, head and neck, liver or kidney cancer.

This chain uses TRBV19 with TRBJ2-1; D may match TRBD1 or TRBD2 (6 bases each). The CDR3 sequence is 15 residues long. CDR1 is LNHDA and CDR2 is SQIVND in the germline V gene (reference sequence). Trimming cost V 4 bases and J 7 bases, with 17 bases left between them. CDR3 DNA: TGTGCCAGTAGTAACGGGGGCGCGACCCTAAATGAGCAGTTCTTC. Translation gives CASSNGGATLNEQFF.

This clone has more than one count but fewer than ten. V and J are TRBV5-1 and TRBJ2-1, with 13 bases lining up with TRBD2. The J segment lost 5 bases and the V segment lost 2 bases, leaving 10 bases of the junction unmatched. The CDR3 extends over 18 amino acids. Germline V gene lookup returns CDR1 SGHRS and CDR2 YFSETQ. The CDR3 DNA sequence: TGCGCCAGCAGCTTAAGGACTAGCGGGAGTACCAGTAACAATGAGCAGTTCTTC. This codes for CASSLRTSGSTSNNEQFF. Complete variable domain (other parts from reference TRBV5-1 and TRBJ2-1): KAGVTQTPRYLIKTRGQQVTLSCSPISGHRSVSWYQQTPGQGLQFLFEYFSETQRNKGNFPGRFSGRQFSNSRSEMNVSTLELGDSALYLCASSLRTSGSTSNNEQFFGPGTRLTVL.

The chain uses TRBV7-3 and TRBJ2-1; D is perhaps TRBD2 (7 bases). Germline CDR1 reads SGHTA; CDR2 reads FQGTGA. CDR3 length: 16 residues. V lost 2 bases, J lost 7 bases, and 18 bases lay in between. The CDR3 nucleotides are TGTGCCAGCAGCTTAGGCGGGGGCGCGGAGAGTAATGAGCAGTTCTTC. Translated, it gives CASSLGGGAESNEQFF.

The chain combines TRBV7-2 with TRBJ2-1; 14 bases map to TRBD2. From germline, CDR1 is SGHTA and CDR2 FQGNSA. CDR3 size: 16 residues. Unmatched junction bases numbered 9, after V lost 4 bases and J lost 10 bases. The CDR3 is CASSSRLAGGPWEQFF. CDR3 coding DNA: TGTGCCAGCAGCTCCCGACTAGCGGGAGGGCCATGGGAGCAGTTCTTC.

This chain connects TRBV6-5 to TRBJ1-2; TRBD1 matches at 7 bases. Trimming at V came to 7 bases and at J to 6 bases, leaving 8 bases not matched to a gene. The CDR3 extends over 13 amino acids. Germline V gene data show CDR1 as MNHEY and CDR2 as SVGAGI. The CDR3 DNA is TGTGCCAGCAACCCTGACAGGGATAATGGCTACACCTTC. Its translation is CASNPDRDNGYTF.

This chain links TRBV27 with TRBJ2-5, with 9 bases fitting TRBD1. The trim removed 0 bases at V and 4 bases at J, leaving 0 bases unmatched. This CDR3 comprises 14 residues. Germline V gives CDR1 MNHEY, CDR2 SMNVEV (reference sequence). CDR3 DNA sequence: TGTGCCAGCAGTTTATCGGACAGGGGAGAGACCCAGTACTTC. Translated: CASSLSDRGETQYF.

The chain recombines TRBV7-2 with TRBJ2-5, with D unresolved. The CDR3 runs 15 residues. In germline, CDR1 is SGHTA, CDR2 FQGNSA. V lost 1 base, J lost 7 bases, and 16 bases lay in between. The CDR3 is CASSLGPQRSGTQYF. CDR3 nucleotides: TGTGCCAGCAGCTTAGGGCCCCAGAGGAGTGGGACCCAGTACTTC.

The DNA for the CDR3 is TGTGCCAGCAGTTTTCTGATGGTAAGGACTGAAGCTTTCTTT. Residues: CASSFLMVRTEAFF. The rearrangement joins TRBV28 to TRBJ1-1, with D unresolved. The germline V and J ends were trimmed by 3 bases and 5 bases, with 13 bases remaining between them. Germline CDR1 and CDR2: MDHEN and SYDVKM. This CDR3 has 14 amino acids.

The chain carries TRBV28 and TRBJ1-5; D gene unclear. The germline CDR1 and CDR2 sequences are MDHEN and SYDVKM. V lost 6 bases to trimming and J lost 3 bases, with 9 bases between them. The CDR3 extends over 13 amino acids. The CDR3 bases are TGTGCCAGCAGAGGCAGCCACAATCAGCCCCAGCATTTT. Translation: CASRGSHNQPQHF.

V and J are TRBV28 and TRBJ1-3; TRBD1 matches 8 bases. The ends lost 4 bases at V and 1 base at J; junction bases unmatched: 6. Germline V gives CDR1 MDHEN, CDR2 SYDVKM. The CDR3 sequence is 16 residues long. DNA of the CDR3: TGTGCCAGCAGTTCCACCCGACAGGGGTCTGGAAACACCATATATTTT. Its protein product is CASSSTRQGSGNTIYF.

The chain employs TRBV5-6 and TRBJ2-3; 11 nucleotides align to TRBD2. The CDR3 spans 15 residues. Trimming took 3 bases from V and 7 from J; bases not matched to a gene: 7. Germline V gene lookup returns CDR1 SGHDT and CDR2 YYEEEE. CDR3 sequence (DNA): TGTGCCAGCAGCTACATACTAGCGGGAGAATATACGCAGTATTTT. It specifies CASSYILAGEYTQYF.

V and J are TRBV28 and TRBJ2-3; TRBD2 matches 9 bases. Germline loops: CDR1 MDHEN, CDR2 SYDVKM. The CDR3 is 16 amino acids. Trimming at V came to 6 bases and at J to 2 bases, leaving 9 bases not matched to a gene. CDR3 residues: CASRVGLARDTDTQYF. The CDR3 nucleotides are TGTGCCAGCAGGGTCGGACTAGCGAGGGACACAGATACGCAGTATTTT.

The chain has TRBV18 and TRBJ1-4; D is uncertain. The CDR3 extends over 14 amino acids. Trimming shortened V by 3 bases and J by 4 bases, and 9 bases separated the two germline ends. The germline CDR1 and CDR2 sequences are KGHSH and LQKENI. CDR3 region: CASSPRPINEKLFF. CDR3 in DNA: TGTGCCAGCTCACCGCGACCGATTAATGAAAAACTGTTTTTT.

This sequence joins TRBV7-6 and TRBJ2-3; D gene unclear. Between the trimmed V and J ends, which lost 0 bases and 9 bases, there was a span of 13 bases. CDR1 is SGHVS and CDR2 is FNYEAQ in the germline V gene. The CDR3 has 14 residues. CDR3 residues: CASSLASPPATQYF. The CDR3, as DNA: TGTGCCAGCAGCTTAGCTAGCCCGCCAGCCACGCAGTATTTT.

The CDR3 here is CASSDGGSGREEQFF. The CDR3 DNA sequence: TGTGCCAGCAGTGATGGAGGGTCCGGGAGGGAGGAGCAGTTCTTC. This chain uses TRBV6-4 with TRBJ2-1; the match to TRBD2 covers 8 bases. The CDR3 spans 15 residues. Germline V gene sequence: CDR1 MRHNA, CDR2 SNTAGT. Trimming took 3 bases from V and 10 from J; bases not matched to a gene: 11.